The clone carrying this T cell receptor (beta chain) was detected only a few times. The V gene lost 4 bases and the J gene lost 5 bases, with 8 bases spanning the gap. The CDR3 is made up of 11 amino acids. The germline gives CDR1 SQVTM, CDR2 ANQGSEA. Alongside a J-beta primer mix, a sample-barcoded 5' primer served in a second PCR lasting roughly 7 to 11 cycles. TCRdb redid the calling of the 5' RACE reads with MiXCR, one entry per CDR3 protein. The sample records about 1.1 million distinct CDR3 sequences, around two fifths being singletons. The source of the sample is a study of blood T cells in healthy people across ages.

Source material: blood. The chain links TRBV29-1 to TRBJ2-5; D is undetermined. The sequence was obtained from a man aged 18-30 years in good health. CDR3 nucleotide sequence: TGCAGCGTTGTCCGTTCGGAGACCCAGTACTTC. Translated, it gives CSVVRSETQYF.